This T cell receptor beta chain was profiled in a study of blood T cells in healthy people across ages (dated by TCRdb to about 2015). Regarding the complete study: Template switching captured roughly one uniquely barcoded TCR beta cDNA molecule per two T cells in model experiments. For two donors (one aged 18 to 30 and one aged 80 or older), the study analyzed two additional independent replicas of 1 million unique cDNA reads from the same blood draw. Four age groups were formed from the donors: young (average approximately 16 years), middle-aged (less than 40), aged (62) and long-lived (more than 75). Donors of different ages were randomly distributed across sequencing lanes to avoid experimental bias. Age-related changes in TCR beta repertoire diversity were measured in the study by deep sequencing normalized with unique cDNA molecular identifiers. Here is what the overall study found, with its caveats: The CMV infection status of donors was not known, potentially confounding age-related changes in expanded clonotypes. Because profiling used bulk unsorted PBMCs, naive and antigen-experienced compartments could not be compared conclusively. There was a strong correlation between observed TCR beta diversity and the percentage of naive T cells measured by flow cytometry. Compared with the aged group, the long-lived group had more naive CD4+ T cells, fewer expanded clones and increased TCR diversity, a pattern suggesting age selection. As age increased, observed TCR beta diversity per million T cells dropped in a roughly linear way, and a significant reduction was already evident by age around 41. Estimates of total diversity based on one million sequenced T cells were considered lower bounds and underestimates.

V has 3 bases trimmed and J has 7 bases trimmed; junction bases matching no gene number 7. As encoded in the germline V gene, CDR1 is KGHDR while CDR2 is SFDVKD. The CDR3 has 14 amino acids, counting the end cysteine and phenylalanine. The retained sequence is limited to the CDR3, 42 bases, with the frame set at the first base. The roughly 39 donors, aged about 6 to 95 years, were systemically healthy Caucasian individuals from Russia. Each donor gave ten milliliters of peripheral blood, collected into EDTA-treated Vacutainer tubes. PBMCs were isolated by Ficoll-Paque density-gradient centrifugation, with at least 6 million obtained per sample. Trizol reagent was used to extract total RNA from the PBMCs, yielding at least 5.5 micrograms per sample. For every donor, flow cytometry on a PBMC aliquot measured the percentage of naive CD45RAhigh/CD27high T cells. Comments on this clonotype: No cognate antigen has been identified for it. Per-base quality was not reported, and no clone a single base away is much larger than it.

The library was built by means of 5' RACE. This sample was sequenced with an Illumina HiSeq 2500. A second PCR of about 7 to 12 cycles was run with a J-beta primer mix and a sample-barcoded 5' primer. Each TCR beta cDNA molecule received a unique molecular identifier from a template-switch 5' adaptor carrying 12 random nucleotides. At least 3 million CDR3-containing paired-end reads were obtained from each sample. All of the RNA was converted into first-strand cDNA using the Mint cDNA synthesis kit, with a TRBC-specific oligonucleotide serving as the primer. Following uracil-DNA glycosylase treatment, a first 18-cycle PCR with universal primers M1SS and BC2_uni_R was performed on all cDNA. From the authors' description of their analysis: Each sample was normalized by randomly selecting 1 million high-quality reads, each carrying a distinct molecular identifier. Instead of being binned into consensus sequences, reads with shared molecular identifiers were discarded. MiTCR, set to a Q25 quality threshold and the strictest error-elimination algorithm, was used for CDR3 identification, clonotype clustering and error correction. A nonparametric unseen species model using Euler transformation provided a lower-bound estimate of total TCR beta diversity. Starting from the raw public reads, TCRdb applied fastp trimming at Q25, assembled clones with MiXCR and retained in-frame beta chains. Rows with a matching CDR3 protein are joined into one entry that keeps the most common DNA and genes. V and J calls and clone size were set by TCRdb, not the authors. Within this sample are about 680,000 distinct CDR3 sequences, with about 52% of them counted one time only. Jointly, the top ten make up 25% to 35% of the sample.

The rearranged chain carries TRBV24-1 and TRBJ2-7; 8 of the junction bases match TRBD1. The sequenced sample was blood. The TCR comes from a woman aged 55-69 years in good health. The sequenced DNA: TGTGCCACCAGTGATCGGACAGGGTATGAAGAGCAGTACTTC. Protein translation: CATSDRTGYEEQYF.